These 29 T cell receptor beta chains share one sample of origin, sequenced in a study of neoadjuvant anti-PD-1 for oral cavity cancer. This sample's time point: after neoadjuvant nivolumab, at surgical resection. Libraries were prepared by immunoSEQ multiplex PCR; TCRdb keeps only in-frame clonotypes and omits some of them. Of some 15,000 clones in the sample, roughly 70% are singletons; the top ten hold approximately 2.3%. Here the sequenced sample was PBMCs, taken after nivolumab (anti-PD-1) treatment. The source is a person aged 35-80 years with oral cavity squamous cell carcinoma.

V usage is TRBV4-2 and J usage is TRBJ2-3; D gene ambiguous. CDR3 size: 15 residues. V was clipped by 4 bases and J by 6 bases, with 17 bases between them. The germline V gene has CDR1 LGHNA and CDR2 YNFKEQ. CDR3 nucleotide sequence: TGTGCCAGCAGCCCCTCAGAGAGCATCGGCGATACGCAGTATTTT. Translated, it gives CASSPSESIGDTQYF.

This clone was detected only once. This sequence joins TRBV13 and TRBJ2-2, with 8 positions matching TRBD1. Germline CDR1 is PRHDT and CDR2 is FYEKMQ (reference sequence). The CDR3 covers 13 residues. V shed 10 bases and J 1 base; nucleotides not matched to a gene: 2. The CDR3 region is CATGQGNTGELFF. CDR3 coding DNA: TGTGCCACCGGACAGGGGAACACCGGGGAGCTGTTTTTT.

The genes are TRBV28 and TRBJ2-5, with D possibly being TRBD1 (6 bases). The CDR3 spans 14 residues. CDR1 is MDHEN and CDR2 is SYDVKM in the germline V gene. V lost 6 bases to trimming and J lost 0 bases, with 11 bases between them. This CDR3 reads CASSPGTYQETQYF. For the CDR3, the DNA is TGTGCCAGCAGCCCCGGGACATACCAAGAGACCCAGTACTTC.

The J gene is TRBJ2-6, the V gene TRBV2; D is ambiguous. V dropped 3 bases and J dropped 0 bases, with 3 bases sitting between them. This CDR3 has 14 amino acids. The germline V gene encodes CDR1 SNHLY and CDR2 FYNNEI. CDR3 bases: TGTGCCAGCAGTGACCCCTCTGGGGCCAACGTCCTGACTTTC. It is translated as CASSDPSGANVLTF. The full variable domain, with the rest looked up from reference TRBV2 and TRBJ2-6, is EPEVTQTPSHQVTQMGQEVILRCVPISNHLYFYWYRQILGQKVEFLVSFYNNEISEKSEIFDDQFSVERPDGSNFTLKIRSTKLEDSAMYFCASSDPSGANVLTFGAGSRLTVL.

Remarks on this clone: This sample also contains other DNA sequences that code for the same CDR3. The J gene is TRBJ2-3, the V gene TRBV6-5, with D maybe TRBD1 (6 bases). Germline CDR1 reads MNHEY; CDR2 reads SVGAGI. The CDR3 contains 14 residues. V was cut by 2 bases and J by 3 bases, with 9 bases left in between. CDR3 nucleotides: TGTGCCAGCAGTTACGGGCAGGGGACAGATACGCAGTATTTT. This sequence encodes CASSYGQGTDTQYF.

V and J are TRBV19 and TRBJ2-2; D may be TRBD1 (5 bases). This CDR3 has 15 amino acids. CDR1 is LNHDA, CDR2 SQIVND, per germline (reference sequence). The germline V and J ends were trimmed by 3 bases and 3 bases, with 11 bases remaining between them. CDR3: CASSILGVDTGELFF. The CDR3 coding sequence is TGTGCCAGTAGTATTCTAGGGGTCGACACCGGGGAGCTGTTTTTT.

The rearrangement uses TRBV29-1 and TRBJ1-4; 8 positions match TRBD1. Trimming took 6 bases from V and 8 from J; bases not matched to a gene: 11. In germline, CDR1 is SQVTM, CDR2 ANQGSEA. The CDR3 is made up of 14 amino acids. The CDR3 DNA is TGCAGCGTCGTGGGCTCCGGGACAGGAGAAAAACTGTTTTTT. Translation: CSVVGSGTGEKLFF.

A few counts support this clone. The V and J genes are TRBV9 and TRBJ2-7, with a possible D match to TRBD1 (5 bases). The V end was cut by 3 bases, the J end by 3 bases, with 13 bases between. The CDR3 is made up of 14 amino acids. Germline CDR1 SGDLS, CDR2 YYNGEE. CDR3 amino acids: CASSADTSDYEQYF. The DNA for the CDR3 is TGTGCCAGCAGCGCGGACACCTCTGACTACGAGCAGTACTTC.

This CDR3 reads CASSFQGPTEAFF. The DNA of the CDR3 is TGCGCCAGCAGCTTTCAGGGTCCCACTGAAGCTTTCTTT. This rearrangement joins TRBV5-1 to TRBJ1-1; weak D call: TRBD1 (5 bases). CDR3 length: 13 amino acids. From germline, CDR1 is SGHRS and CDR2 YFSETQ. V was cut by 2 bases and J by 4 bases, with 9 bases left in between.

This chain connects TRBV4-1 to TRBJ2-7; 7 bases are a match to TRBD2. The germline V gene encodes CDR1 MGHRA and CDR2 YSYEKL. After removal of 3 bases from V and 2 bases from J, the junction contained 10 bases not matched to a gene. This CDR3 region has 16 residues. The chain's CDR3 is CASSQAPVGGTYEQYF. DNA of the CDR3: TGCGCCAGCAGCCAGGCCCCGGTGGGAGGGACCTACGAGCAGTACTTC.

Notes on this clone: The junction and the germline gene differ at one end; a read error may be behind it. This chain uses TRBV7-7 with TRBJ2-2, with D possibly TRBD2 on 6 matching bases. The length of the CDR3 is 15 residues. Germline CDR1 SSHAT, CDR2 FNYEAQ (reference sequence). The CDR3 bases are TGTGCTAGCAGCTTAGTCGGGGGAAACACCGGGGAGCTGTTTTTT. Its protein product is CASSLVGGNTGELFF.

The V call is TRBV30, the J call TRBJ2-7; D might be TRBD1 (5 bases). The CDR3 is 12 residues long. Germline CDR1 GTSNPN, CDR2 SVGIG (reference sequence). V was trimmed by 4 bases and J by 4 bases, leaving 11 bases between them. In nucleotides, the CDR3 is TGTGCCTGGAACAGGTCCCCTTACGAGCAGTACTTC. Translation: CAWNRSPYEQYF.

The chain joins TRBV6-1 to TRBJ1-4; TRBD1 is a possible D gene (5 bases). The CDR3 loop spans 12 amino acids. CDR1 MNHNS and CDR2 SASEGT come from the germline V gene. Trimming removed 6 bases from V and 8 bases from J, with 10 bases in between. This chain's CDR3 is CASRETDEKLFF. The CDR3, as DNA: TGTGCCAGCAGGGAGACAGACGAAAAACTGTTTTTT.

The rearrangement links TRBV4-1 to TRBJ2-7, with TRBD1 matching 9 bases. The V gene's germline CDR1 is MGHRA and CDR2 YSYEKL. V trimming: 1 base; J trimming: 3 bases; junction bases outside the gene matches: 7. This CDR3 comprises 16 residues. The CDR3 DNA reads as TGCGCCAGCAGCCAAGTTACCGGGACAGGGTACTACGAGCAGTACTTC. It encodes CASSQVTGTGYYEQYF.

The rearrangement joins TRBV30 to TRBJ1-5, with 11 bases identical to TRBD1. V dropped 0 bases and J dropped 5; count of bases not matched to a gene: 6. The CDR3 covers 16 residues. Germline CDR1 GTSNPN, CDR2 SVGIG (reference sequence). The CDR3 nucleotides are TGTGCCTGGAGTGTACAAAGGACAGGGGGCGATCAGCCCCAGCATTTT. Its translation: CAWSVQRTGGDQPQHF.

This sequence joins TRBV4-1 and TRBJ1-3; 7 bases align to TRBD1. CDR1 is MGHRA and CDR2 is YSYEKL in the germline V gene. Germline trimming cut 1 base from V and 4 bases from J; bases unmatched to any gene: 4. The CDR3 consists of 15 residues. The CDR3 bases are TGCGCCAGCAGCCAAGCCGGGACAGCAGGAAACACCATATATTTT. Its protein is CASSQAGTAGNTIYF.

The chain joins TRBV28 to TRBJ2-7; 10 positions agree with TRBD1. The CDR3 runs 15 residues. The V gene's germline CDR1 is MDHEN and CDR2 SYDVKM. The J segment lost 4 bases and the V segment lost 10 bases, leaving 13 bases of the junction unmatched. This chain's CDR3 is CATFAPGQGIYEQYF. The CDR3 DNA reads TGTGCCACCTTCGCCCCGGGACAGGGGATATACGAGCAGTACTTC.

The chain couples TRBV19 to TRBJ1-3; D uncertain. Trimming pared 4 bases from V and 0 bases from J, leaving 10 bases between. CDR1 is LNHDA and CDR2 is SQIVND in the germline V gene (reference sequence). The CDR3 totals 15 residues. The CDR3 protein is CASSTSRLSGNTIYF. The CDR3 DNA sequence: TGTGCCAGTAGTACCTCAAGGCTCTCTGGAAACACCATATATTTT.

The rearrangement uses TRBV7-9 and TRBJ1-1; no firm D call. With 5 bases removed from V and 14 bases from J, the gap between germline ends came to 18 bases. In germline, CDR1 is SEHNR, CDR2 FQNEAQ (reference sequence). The CDR3 sequence is 12 residues long. CDR3 region: CASSRPGRPPFF. CDR3 sequence (DNA): TGTGCCAGCAGCAGGCCTGGAAGACCACCATTCTTT.

The chain joins TRBV27 to TRBJ2-1, with D possibly matching TRBD2 (7 bases). Germline V CDR1 and CDR2: MNHEY, SMNVEV (reference sequence). Trimming cost V 2 bases and J 5 bases, with 13 bases left between them. CDR3 length equals 15 residues. Here the CDR3 reads CASSLRGGRDNEQFF. In DNA, the CDR3 is TGTGCCAGCAGTTTAAGGGGGGGGCGCGACAATGAGCAGTTCTTC.

The chain couples TRBV27 to TRBJ1-3, with 7 bases lining up with TRBD1. Trimming cost V 3 bases and J 0 bases; bases outside gene matches: 11. CDR3 length equals 18 residues. CDR1 MNHEY and CDR2 SMNVEV come from the germline V gene (reference sequence). The CDR3 sequence is CASSFRGPTLNSGNTIYF. The CDR3 region has the DNA TGTGCCAGCAGTTTTAGGGGGCCAACACTCAACTCTGGAAACACCATATATTTT.

V usage is TRBV5-6 and J usage is TRBJ2-2; 9 bases align to TRBD1. V shed 4 bases, J shed 1 base, and the junction held 14 bases outside the gene matches. Germline lookup yields CDR1 SGHDT and CDR2 YYEEEE. The CDR3 runs 19 residues. CDR3 sequence reads: CASSQISYRDRENTGELFF. CDR3 nucleotides: TGTGCCAGCAGCCAGATCTCATACAGGGACAGGGAGAACACCGGGGAGCTGTTTTTT. Supplemented by reference TRBV5-6 and TRBJ2-2, the full variable domain reads DAGVTQSPTHLIKTRGQQVTLRCSPKSGHDTVSWYQQALGQGPQFIFQYYEEEERQRGNFPDRFSGHQFPNYSSELNVNALLLGDSALYLCASSQISYRDRENTGELFFGEGSRLTVL.

This chain links TRBV21-1 with TRBJ2-1; whether TRBD2, the table's D call, matches the DNA was not checked. TRBV21-1 corresponds to a pseudogene. This CDR3 contains 16 residues. The CDR3 DNA reads as TGTGCCAGCAGCAAATGGGGACTAGCGGCGTACAATGAGCAGTTCTTC. Translation: CASSKWGLAAYNEQFF.

The chain employs TRBV6-5 and TRBJ2-1, with 10 bases identical to TRBD2. The ends lost 1 base at V and 9 bases at J; junction bases unmatched: 9. CDR1 is MNHEY and CDR2 is SVGAGI in the germline V gene. There are 16 residues in the CDR3. The CDR3 nucleotides read TGTGCCAGCAGTTACTACGCCGGGTGGACTAGCGGTGAGCAGTTCTTC. It yields the protein CASSYYAGWTSGEQFF.

The sample holds a few counts of this clone. The chain joins TRBV7-3 to TRBJ1-1; D remains unclear. There are 15 residues in the CDR3. The V gene's germline CDR1 is SGHTA and CDR2 FQGTGA. Trimming removed 5 bases at V and 3 bases at J, with 16 bases between. The CDR3 here is CASSADVAGYTEAFF. The CDR3 DNA reads TGTGCCAGCAGCGCCGATGTAGCGGGATACACTGAAGCTTTCTTT.

This chain uses TRBV6-1 with TRBJ1-6; possible D gene TRBD1, 6 bases. Trimming took 7 bases from V and 7 from J, leaving 17 bases between them. Germline CDR1 reads MNHNS; CDR2 reads SASEGT. This CDR3 region has 15 residues. CDR3 amino acids: CASNDQQGVNSPLHF. In DNA, the CDR3 is TGTGCCAGCAATGACCAACAGGGAGTGAATTCACCCCTCCACTTT.

The chain couples TRBV28 to TRBJ2-2; D perhaps matches TRBD1 (8 bases). The CDR3 consists of 15 residues. The V gene's germline CDR1 is MDHEN and CDR2 SYDVKM. Trimming shortened V by 5 bases and J by 5 bases, and 15 bases separated the two germline ends. As DNA, the CDR3 is TGTGCCAGCAGTCCGTACAGGGGGGGAACCGGGGAGCTGTTTTTT. Amino acid sequence: CASSPYRGGTGELFF. Based on the CDR3 plus reference TRBV28 and TRBJ2-2, the full variable domain is DVKVTQSSRYLVKRTGEKVFLECVQDMDHENMFWYRQDPGLGLRLIYFSYDVKMKEKGDIPEGYSVSREKKERFSLILESASTNQTSMYLCASSPYRGGTGELFFGEGSRLTVL.

This clone was seen more than once but under ten times. The chain has TRBV9 and TRBJ2-1, with 8 bases that match TRBD1. V lost 0 bases, J lost 3 bases, and 2 bases stayed unmatched. CDR3 size: 15 residues. Germline V gene data show CDR1 as SGDLS and CDR2 as YYNGEE. For the CDR3, the DNA is TGTGCCAGCAGCGTAGGACAGGGGAACTACAATGAGCAGTTCTTC. Its protein is CASSVGQGNYNEQFF. The full variable domain, in which reference TRBV9 and TRBJ2-1 provide the parts outside the CDR3, is DSGVTQTPKHLITATGQRVTLRCSPRSGDLSVYWYQQSLDQGLQFLIQYYNGEERAKGNILERFSAQQFPDLHSELNLSSLELGDSALYFCASSVGQGNYNEQFFGPGTRLTVL.

This chain connects TRBV5-1 to TRBJ2-5; D not resolved. CDR1 is SGHRS, CDR2 YFSETQ, per germline. The CDR3 has 13 residues. V was shortened by 4 bases and J by 5 bases, with 12 bases between the two germline ends. CDR3 sequence reads: CASSRAVGETQYF. The DNA for the CDR3 is TGCGCCAGCAGCCGGGCTGTTGGGGAGACCCAGTACTTC.